The rows below give T cell receptor beta chains drawn from one sample of a study of T cell responses to AZD1222 COVID-19 vaccine. Profiled with immunoSEQ multiplex PCR; TCRdb holds only in-frame clones, not every one. The sample consists of fewer than 65,000 clones, about 89% of them appearing once. The material sequenced was peripheral blood, taken 28 days after the second AZD1222 dose. These receptor sequences come from an adult who received the AZD1222 COVID-19 vaccine. Each CDR3 is given with its conserved first and last residue. A D gene is named only where the DNA matches it firmly. Only part of the rows carry a size: once, few, many, or a class if the clone is expanded.

cdr3_nt	cdr3_aa	clone_size	v_call	j_call	d_call
TGTGCCAGCAGTGAACGACAGGGTGGGGGAGATACGCAGTATTTT	CASSERQGGGDTQYF	few	TRBV6-4	TRBJ2-3	TRBD1
TGTGCCAGCAGCTCTCTGACAGGGATAGGCTACACCTTC	CASSSLTGIGYTF	-	TRBV7-2	TRBJ1-2	TRBD1
TGTGCCAGCAGCCTAGCTGCTGATCAGCCCCAGCATTTT	CASSLAADQPQHF	-	TRBV5-6	TRBJ1-5	-
TGCAGTGTGGGACCGAAAAACATTCAGTACTTC	CSVGPKNIQYF	-	TRBV20-1	TRBJ2-4	-
TGTGCCAGCAGCCCCGTATGGACAGCCGCCGAGACCCAGTACTTC	CASSPVWTAAETQYF	-	TRBV7-9	TRBJ2-5	-
TGTGCCTGGAAACAGGCCCAAGAGACCCAGTACTTC	CAWKQAQETQYF	-	TRBV30	TRBJ2-5	-
TGTGCCAGCAGCTCAAGGACAGCTCGCACAGATACGCAGTATTTT	CASSSRTARTDTQYF	-	TRBV7-9	TRBJ2-3	-
TGTGCCAGCAGTACCCACGGACAGGGTAGAAACACCATATATTTT	CASSTHGQGRNTIYF	-	TRBV6-5	TRBJ1-3	TRBD1
TGTGCCAGCAGCTTAGGATCGGTCGTTGGCTACACCTTC	CASSLGSVVGYTF	-	TRBV7-9	TRBJ1-2	-
TGTGCCAGCAGTTCCGGGACAGGGGGCTACGAGCAGTACTTC	CASSSGTGGYEQYF	-	TRBV2	TRBJ2-7	TRBD1
TGTGCCAGCAGCAGCCAGGGAAGCGGGGGCTACGAGCAGTACTTC	CASSSQGSGGYEQYF	-	TRBV5-4	TRBJ2-7	TRBD2
TGTGCCAGTAGTATGGGGACAACTAGCAATCAGCCCCAGCATTTT	CASSMGTTSNQPQHF	-	TRBV19	TRBJ1-5	-
TGTGCCAGTAGTATAGGGACCCGTTCGGCCAGCTCGCGAGGTCAGCCCCAGCATTTT	CASSIGTRSASSRGQPQHF	-	TRBV19	TRBJ1-5	-
TGTGCCAGCAGCATGCGGGAGGGCCTTGAGCAGTTCTTC	CASSMREGLEQFF	-	TRBV5-6	TRBJ2-1	TRBD2
TGTGCCAGTAAACAGGGGGCTCGGAACACCGGGGAGCTGTTTTTT	CASKQGARNTGELFF	few	TRBV19	TRBJ2-2	TRBD1
TGCGCCAGCAGCCAAGGTTCTCAGCGCCCGTACAATGAGCAGTTCTTC	CASSQGSQRPYNEQFF	once	TRBV4-1	TRBJ2-1	-
TGTGCCAGCAGCCAACCGGGACTAGCGGGGGAGTGGTACTTC	CASSQPGLAGEWYF	-	TRBV14	TRBJ2-7	TRBD2
TGTGCCAGCAGCTTTAGCGGTTCCTACAATGAGCAGTTCTTC	CASSFSGSYNEQFF	-	TRBV11-2	TRBJ2-1	-
TGTGCCAGCAGTTACCGATTAGCGGGAGGGCCTGACCCTCGGGACGGGGAGCTGTTTTTT	CASSYRLAGGPDPRDGELFF	-	TRBV6-2/TRBV6-3	TRBJ2-2	TRBD2
TGTGCCAGCAGCCATGGGAGGGATGCCTACAATGAGCAGTTCTTC	CASSHGRDAYNEQFF	-	TRBV3-1/TRBV3-2	TRBJ2-1	TRBD2
TGCGCCAGCAGTCGGGATAGCGGGAGCGACGAGCAGTACTTC	CASSRDSGSDEQYF	-	TRBV5-1	TRBJ2-7	TRBD2
TGTGCCAGTAGTCCTCTTCCCTCAGAGATCTCTGGGGCCAACGTCCTGACTTTC	CASSPLPSEISGANVLTF	-	TRBV19	TRBJ2-6	-
TGTGCCAGCAGCTTAGAGACTAGCTACAATCTGGTGGATACGCAGTATTTT	CASSLETSYNLVDTQYF	-	TRBV7-2	TRBJ2-3	TRBD2
TGTGCCAGCAGCTTAGACTCGGGACTAGCGGGAGAAGAGACCCAGTACTTC	CASSLDSGLAGEETQYF	-	TRBV11-3	TRBJ2-5	TRBD2
TGTGCCAGCAGTTCATATAGCAATCAGCCCCAGCATTTT	CASSSYSNQPQHF	-	TRBV2	TRBJ1-5	-